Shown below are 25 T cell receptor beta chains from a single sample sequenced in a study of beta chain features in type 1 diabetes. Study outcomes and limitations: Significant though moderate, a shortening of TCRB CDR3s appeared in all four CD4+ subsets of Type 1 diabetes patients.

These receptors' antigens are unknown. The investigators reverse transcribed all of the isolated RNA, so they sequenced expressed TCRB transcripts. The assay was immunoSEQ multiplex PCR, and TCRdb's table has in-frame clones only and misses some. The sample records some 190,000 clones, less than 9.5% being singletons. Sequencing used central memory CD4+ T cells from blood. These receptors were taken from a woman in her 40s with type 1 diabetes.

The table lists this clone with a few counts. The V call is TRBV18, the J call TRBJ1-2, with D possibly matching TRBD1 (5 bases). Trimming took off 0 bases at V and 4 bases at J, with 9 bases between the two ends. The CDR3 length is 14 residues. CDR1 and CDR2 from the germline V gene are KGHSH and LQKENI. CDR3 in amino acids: CASSPPGGTYGYTF. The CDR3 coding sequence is TGTGCCAGCTCACCACCGGGGGGGACCTATGGCTACACCTTC.

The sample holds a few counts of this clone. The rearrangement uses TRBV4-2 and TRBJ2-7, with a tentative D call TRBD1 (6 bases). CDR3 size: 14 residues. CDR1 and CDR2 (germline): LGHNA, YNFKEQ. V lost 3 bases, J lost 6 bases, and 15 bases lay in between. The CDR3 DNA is TGTGCCAGCAGCCAGGGATTCTCAGGGGCCGAGCAGTACTTC. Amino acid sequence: CASSQGFSGAEQYF.

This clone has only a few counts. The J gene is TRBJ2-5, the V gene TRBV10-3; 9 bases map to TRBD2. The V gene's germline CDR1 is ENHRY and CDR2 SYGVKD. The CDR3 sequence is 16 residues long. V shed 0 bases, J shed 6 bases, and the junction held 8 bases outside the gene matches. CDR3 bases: TGTGCCATCAGTGAGTCGAAAGCGGGAGGACCTAAGACCCAGTACTTC. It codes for CAISESKAGGPKTQYF.

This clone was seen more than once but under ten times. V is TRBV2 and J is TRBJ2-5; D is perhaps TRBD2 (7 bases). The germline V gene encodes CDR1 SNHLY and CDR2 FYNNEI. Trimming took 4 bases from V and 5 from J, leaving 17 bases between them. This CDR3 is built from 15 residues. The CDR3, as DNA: TGTGCCAGCAGTGCCCAAGCGGGAAGGGGGGAGACCCAGTACTTC. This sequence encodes CASSAQAGRGETQYF.

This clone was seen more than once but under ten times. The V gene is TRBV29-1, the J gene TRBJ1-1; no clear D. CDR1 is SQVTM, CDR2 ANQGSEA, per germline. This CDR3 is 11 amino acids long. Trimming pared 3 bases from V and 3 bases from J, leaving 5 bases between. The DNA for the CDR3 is TGCAGCGTTGAGGCTTACACTGAAGCTTTCTTT. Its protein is CSVEAYTEAFF.

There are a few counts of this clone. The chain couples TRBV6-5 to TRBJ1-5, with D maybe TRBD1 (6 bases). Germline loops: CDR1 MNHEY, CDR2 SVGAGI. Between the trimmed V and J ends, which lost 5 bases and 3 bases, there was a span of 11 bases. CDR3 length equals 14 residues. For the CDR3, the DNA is TGTGCCAGCAGTCCCGGGGGGCTCAATCAGCCCCAGCATTTT. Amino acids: CASSPGGLNQPQHF.

DNA for the CDR3: TGTGCCAGCAGCTTGAAACAGGGGGCCGGGACTGAAGCTTTCTTT. Protein product: CASSLKQGAGTEAFF. The genes are TRBV5-4 and TRBJ1-1; 9 nucleotides match TRBD1. CDR1 is SGHNT and CDR2 is YYREEE in the germline V gene (reference sequence). The CDR3 is made up of 15 amino acids. With V trimmed by 1 base and J by 5 bases, 6 bases remained unmatched.

CDR3 DNA: TGTGCCAGCAGTCCGACAGGGAGCAATCAGCCCCAGCATTTT. This translates into CASSPTGSNQPQHF. The chain has TRBV6-4 and TRBJ1-5, with 7 bases aligning to TRBD1. The CDR3 totals 14 residues. Looked up from germline, CDR1 is MRHNA and CDR2 is SNTAGT. V shed 5 bases and J 1 base; nucleotides not matched to a gene: 2.

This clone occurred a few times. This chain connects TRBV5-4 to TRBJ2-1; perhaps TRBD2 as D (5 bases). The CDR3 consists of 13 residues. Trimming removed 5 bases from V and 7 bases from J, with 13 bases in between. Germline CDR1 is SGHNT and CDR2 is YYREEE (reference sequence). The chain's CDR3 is CASRTNSVNEQFF. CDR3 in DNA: TGTGCCAGCAGGACTAATAGCGTAAATGAGCAGTTCTTC.

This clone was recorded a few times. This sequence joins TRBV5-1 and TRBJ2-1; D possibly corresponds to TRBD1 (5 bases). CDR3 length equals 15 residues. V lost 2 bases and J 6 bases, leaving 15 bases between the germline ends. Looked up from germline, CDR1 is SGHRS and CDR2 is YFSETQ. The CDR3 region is CASSFERGSRNEQFF. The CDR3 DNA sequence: TGCGCCAGCAGCTTTGAAAGGGGCTCACGCAATGAGCAGTTCTTC.

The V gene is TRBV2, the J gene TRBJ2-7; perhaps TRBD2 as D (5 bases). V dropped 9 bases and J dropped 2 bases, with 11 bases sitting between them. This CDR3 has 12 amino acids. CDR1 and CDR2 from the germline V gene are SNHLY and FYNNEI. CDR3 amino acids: CARGREAYEQYF. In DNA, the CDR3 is TGTGCCAGGGGGAGAGAGGCCTACGAGCAGTACTTC.

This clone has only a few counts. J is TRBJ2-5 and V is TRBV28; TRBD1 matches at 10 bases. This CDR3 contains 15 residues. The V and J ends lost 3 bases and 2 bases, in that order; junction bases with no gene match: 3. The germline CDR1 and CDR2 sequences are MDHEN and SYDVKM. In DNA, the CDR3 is TGTGCCAGCAGTTTTAGGACAGGGGGGCAAGAGACCCAGTACTTC. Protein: CASSFRTGGQETQYF.

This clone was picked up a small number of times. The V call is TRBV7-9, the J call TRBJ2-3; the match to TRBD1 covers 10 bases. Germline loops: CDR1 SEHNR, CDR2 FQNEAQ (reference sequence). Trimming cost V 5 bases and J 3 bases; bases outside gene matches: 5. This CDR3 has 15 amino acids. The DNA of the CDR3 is TGTGCCAGCAGCCGGGGACAGGGGTGGACAGATACGCAGTATTTT. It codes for CASSRGQGWTDTQYF.

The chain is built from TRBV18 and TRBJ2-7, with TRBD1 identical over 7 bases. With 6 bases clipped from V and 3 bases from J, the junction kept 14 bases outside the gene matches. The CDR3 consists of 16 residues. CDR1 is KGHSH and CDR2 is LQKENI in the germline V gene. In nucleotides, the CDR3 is TGTGCCAGCTCTCTTAACGCCCCGACAGGGTACTACGAGCAGTACTTC. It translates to CASSLNAPTGYYEQYF.

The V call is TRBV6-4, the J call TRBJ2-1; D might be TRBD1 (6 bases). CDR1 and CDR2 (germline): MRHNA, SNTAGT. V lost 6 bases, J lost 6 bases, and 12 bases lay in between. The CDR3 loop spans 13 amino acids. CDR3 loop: CASRPTGGNEQFF. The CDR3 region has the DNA TGTGCCAGCAGACCGACAGGCGGCAATGAGCAGTTCTTC.

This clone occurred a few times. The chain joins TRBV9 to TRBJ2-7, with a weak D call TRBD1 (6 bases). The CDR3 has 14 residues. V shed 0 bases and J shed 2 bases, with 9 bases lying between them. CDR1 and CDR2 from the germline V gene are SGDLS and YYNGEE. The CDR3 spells CASSVEQGPYEQYF. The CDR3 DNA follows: TGTGCCAGCAGCGTAGAACAGGGCCCCTACGAGCAGTACTTC.

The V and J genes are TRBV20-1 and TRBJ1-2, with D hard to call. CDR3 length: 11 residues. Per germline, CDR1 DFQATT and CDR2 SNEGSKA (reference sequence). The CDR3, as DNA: TGCAGGGCCCACATACAGAATGGCTACACCTTC. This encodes CRAHIQNGYTF.

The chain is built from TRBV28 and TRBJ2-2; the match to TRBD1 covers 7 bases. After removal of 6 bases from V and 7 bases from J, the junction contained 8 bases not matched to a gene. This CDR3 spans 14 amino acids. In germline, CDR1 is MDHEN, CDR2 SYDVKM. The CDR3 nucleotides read TGTGCCAGCAGGCCGGGACAGCGCCTCGGGGAGCTGTTTTTT. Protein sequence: CASRPGQRLGELFF.

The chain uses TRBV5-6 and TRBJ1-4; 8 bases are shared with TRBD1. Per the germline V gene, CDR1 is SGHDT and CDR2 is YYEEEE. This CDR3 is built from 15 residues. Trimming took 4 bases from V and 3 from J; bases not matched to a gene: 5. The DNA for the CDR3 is TGTGCCAGCAGCGGCGCGACAGGGGCTAATGAAAAACTGTTTTTT. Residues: CASSGATGANEKLFF.

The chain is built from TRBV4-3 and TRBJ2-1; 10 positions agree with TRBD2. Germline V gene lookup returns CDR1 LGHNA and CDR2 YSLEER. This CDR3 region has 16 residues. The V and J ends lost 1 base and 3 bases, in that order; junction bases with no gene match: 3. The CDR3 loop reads CASSQVLAGGYNEQFF. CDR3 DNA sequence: TGCGCCAGCAGCCAAGTTTTAGCGGGGGGCTACAATGAGCAGTTCTTC.

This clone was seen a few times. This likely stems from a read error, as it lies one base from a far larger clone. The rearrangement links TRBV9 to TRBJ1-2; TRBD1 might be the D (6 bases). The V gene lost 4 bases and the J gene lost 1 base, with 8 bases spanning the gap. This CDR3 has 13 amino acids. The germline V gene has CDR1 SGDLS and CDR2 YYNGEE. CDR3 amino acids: CASSSRGNYGYTF. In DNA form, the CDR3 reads TGTGCCAGCAGCTCCAGGGGTAACTATGGCTACACCTTC.

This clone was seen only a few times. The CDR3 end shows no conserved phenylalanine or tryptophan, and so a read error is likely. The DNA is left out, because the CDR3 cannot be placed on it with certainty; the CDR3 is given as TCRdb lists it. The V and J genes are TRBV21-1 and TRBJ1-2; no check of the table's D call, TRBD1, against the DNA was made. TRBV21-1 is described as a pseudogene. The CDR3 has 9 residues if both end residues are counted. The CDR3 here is CASSKTGAV.

This CDR3 reads CASSYQQGSWNEQFF. The CDR3 nucleotides are TGTGCCAGCAGTTATCAACAGGGGTCTTGGAATGAGCAGTTCTTC. V and J are TRBV6-5 and TRBJ2-1, with 7 nucleotides matching TRBD1. This CDR3 contains 15 residues. Per germline, CDR1 MNHEY and CDR2 SVGAGI. V lost 3 bases to trimming and J lost 7 bases; unmatched junction nucleotides: 9.

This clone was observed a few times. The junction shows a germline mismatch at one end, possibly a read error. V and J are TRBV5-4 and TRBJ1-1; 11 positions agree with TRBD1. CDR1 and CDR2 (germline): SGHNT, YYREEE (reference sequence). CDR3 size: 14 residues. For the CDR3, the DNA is TGCGCCAGCAGCCGACGGGACAGGGGGACTGAAGCTTTCTTT. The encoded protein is CASSRRDRGTEAFF. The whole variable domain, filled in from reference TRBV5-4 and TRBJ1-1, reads ETGVTQSPTHLIKTRGQQVTLRCSSQSGHNTVSWYQQALGQGPQFIFQYYREEENGRGNFPPRFSGLQFPNYSSELNVNALELDDSALYLCASSRRDRGTEAFFGQGTRLTVV.

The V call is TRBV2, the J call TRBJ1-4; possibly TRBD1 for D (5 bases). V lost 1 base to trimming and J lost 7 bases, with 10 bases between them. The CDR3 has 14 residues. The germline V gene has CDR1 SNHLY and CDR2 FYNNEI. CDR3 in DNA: TGTGCCAGCAGTGAAGTCCCGGGGGGTGAAAAACTGTTTTTT. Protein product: CASSEVPGGEKLFF.